The rows below give T cell receptor beta chains drawn from one sample of a study of shared clonotypes between healthy human individuals. TCRdb's table, derived via immunoSEQ multiplex PCR, lists solely in-frame clones and lacks some. Among approximately 1,500,000 clones listed, about 98% were seen once. What was sequenced was naive CD4+ T cells sorted from blood. These receptors originate from a man in his thirties or forties in good health. The CDR3 runs from the conserved cysteine through the conserved F or W. D genes are given only for firm matches. Clone size is stated in some rows and not others, as once, few, many or a class when expanded.

TRBJ1-5 | TRBD1 | - | TRBV18 | CASSQEGASNQPQHF | TGTGCCAGCTCACAGGAGGGGGCTAGCAATCAGCCCCAGCATTTT
TRBJ1-1 | - | - | TRBV5-1 | CASSVEAHREAFF | TGCGCCAGCAGCGTGGAGGCCCACCGGGAGGCTTTCTTT
TRBJ2-1 | - | - | TRBV4-1 | CASSQGGWDEQFF | TGCGCCAGCAGCCAAGGTGGGTGGGATGAGCAGTTCTTC
TRBJ2-3 | - | - | TRBV5-1 | CASSLQVGAADTQYF | TGCGCCAGCAGCTTGCAGGTGGGGGCGGCAGATACGCAGTATTTT
TRBJ2-2 | TRBD1 | - | TRBV7-3 | CASSATGGYTGELFF | TGTGCCAGCAGCGCGACAGGGGGCTACACCGGGGAGCTGTTTTTT
TRBJ2-5 | TRBD2 | - | TRBV28 | CATEQPAGELSLRAQYF | TGTGCCACCGAACAACCCGCGGGGGAACTTTCCCTTCGAGCCCAGTACTTC
TRBJ1-1 | - | - | TRBV4-1 | CASSQAERSTEAFF | TGCGCCAGCAGCCAGGCGGAACGCAGCACTGAAGCTTTCTTT
TRBJ2-7 | TRBD2 | - | TRBV6-5 | CASSSSGSLGEQYF | TGTGCCAGCAGTTCTAGCGGGAGCTTGGGCGAGCAGTACTTC
TRBJ2-1 | - | - | TRBV19 | CASQTPGRYNEQFF | TGTGCCAGCCAAACTCCAGGGCGCTACAATGAGCAGTTCTTC
TRBJ2-3 | - | - | TRBV27 | CASSRSTDTQYF | TGTGCCAGCAGTCGAAGCACAGATACGCAGTATTTT
TRBJ2-1 | - | - | TRBV6-5 | CASSRRPSYNEQFF | TGTGCCAGCAGTAGAAGACCCTCCTACAATGAGCAGTTCTTC
TRBJ2-3 | TRBD2 | - | TRBV2 | CASSGTSGTDTQYF | TGTGCCAGCAGTGGGACTAGCGGGACAGATACGCAGTATTTT
TRBJ2-7 | TRBD2 | - | TRBV5-1 | CASSLEGRDFEQYF | TGCGCCAGCAGCCTCGAGGGGAGGGATTTCGAGCAGTACTTC
TRBJ2-7 | - | - | TRBV21-1 | CASSNPSGKGPYEQYF | TGTGCCAGCAGCAATCCGTCGGGAAAAGGACCCTACGAGCAGTACTTC
TRBJ2-7 | - | - | TRBV7-9 | CASSLVTVVAGRSYEQYF | TGTGCCAGCAGCTTAGTAACGGTCGTGGCGGGCCGCTCCTACGAGCAGTACTTC
TRBJ2-7 | - | - | TRBV5-8 | CASSPGVYEQYF | TGTGCCAGCAGCCCAGGGGTCTACGAGCAGTACTTC
TRBJ2-7 | TRBD2 | - | TRBV28 | CASMAGGPEQYF | TGTGCCAGCATGGCGGGAGGGCCCGAGCAGTACTTC
TRBJ2-7 | - | - | TRBV7-2 | CASSYPDRTYEQYF | TGTGCCAGCAGCTACCCCGACAGAACCTACGAGCAGTACTTC
TRBJ2-7 | TRBD1 | - | TRBV5-1 | CASSFRPGGLNEQYF | TGCGCCAGCAGCTTTCGTCCAGGGGGCTTGAACGAGCAGTACTTC
TRBJ2-7 | - | - | TRBV11-2 | CASSPLYEQYF | TGTGCCAGCAGTCCCCTCTACGAGCAGTACTTC
TRBJ2-7 | - | - | TRBV2 | CACKMGPALRATKQYF | TGTGCCTGTAAAATGGGGCCGGCCTTGAGAGCTACGAAGCAGTACTTC
TRBJ2-5 | TRBD1 | - | TRBV5-1 | CASSHGTALIETQYF | TGCGCCAGCAGCCACGGGACAGCCCTAATCGAGACCCAGTACTTC
TRBJ1-1 | - | - | TRBV5-1 | CASSLTGMGTEAFF | TGCGCCAGCAGCTTGACAGGGATGGGCACTGAAGCTTTCTTT
TRBJ1-3 | - | - | TRBV19 | CASSMAGPTIYF | TGTGCCAGTAGTATGGCGGGGCCCACCATATATTTT
TRBJ1-2 | - | - | TRBV5-1 | CASSLRQASYGYTF | TGCGCCAGCAGCTTACGACAGGCTAGTTATGGCTACACCTTC
TRBJ2-7 | TRBD2 | - | TRBV10-3 | CAISERTSGISYEQYF | TGTGCCATCAGTGAAAGGACTAGCGGGATCTCCTACGAGCAGTACTTC
TRBJ2-5 | - | - | TRBV11-3 | CASSLDLGNPKETQYF | TGTGCCAGCAGCTTAGATCTAGGGAACCCAAAAGAGACCCAGTACTTC
TRBJ2-3 | - | - | TRBV6-5 | CASSLLAHTDTQYF | TGTGCCAGCAGTCTACTAGCCCACACAGATACGCAGTATTTT
TRBJ1-5 | - | - | TRBV15 | CATSSDPRGLQRRQPQHF | TGTGCCACCAGCAGCGACCCCCGGGGCCTTCAACGGAGGCAGCCCCAGCATTTT
TRBJ2-2 | - | - | TRBV28 | CASSFAGQNTGELFF | TGTGCCAGCAGTTTTGCCGGACAGAACACCGGGGAGCTGTTTTTT
TRBJ1-2 | - | - | TRBV25-1 | CASSGHRIYGYTF | TGTGCCAGCAGTGGACACAGGATTTATGGCTACACCTTC
TRBJ1-4 | - | - | TRBV19 | CASSQTGGSTNEKLFF | TGTGCCAGTAGCCAAACTGGGGGCTCAACTAATGAAAAACTGTTTTTT
TRBJ2-1 | TRBD2 | - | TRBV27 | CASSLRDTSGLNEQFF | TGTGCCAGCAGTTTACGGGATACTAGCGGATTGAATGAGCAGTTCTTC
TRBJ2-7 | TRBD1 | - | TRBV27 | CASSSYSGTAYEQYF | TGTGCCAGCAGTTCGTACTCCGGGACAGCCTACGAGCAGTACTTC
TRBJ2-1 | TRBD2 | - | TRBV6-5 | CASSYPASGSGGEQFF | TGTGCCAGCAGTTACCCGGCTAGCGGGAGCGGTGGTGAGCAGTTCTTC
TRBJ1-1 | - | - | TRBV29-1 | CSVTAERTEAFF | TGCAGCGTTACTGCAGAGCGCACTGAAGCTTTCTTT
TRBJ2-5 | TRBD2 | - | TRBV15 | CATSRAPAGVGETQYF | TGTGCCACCAGCAGGGCCCCAGCGGGAGTGGGGGAGACCCAGTACTTC
TRBJ1-1 | - | - | TRBV5-4 | CASSFPGSGRTEAFF | TGTGCCAGCAGCTTCCCAGGATCCGGGAGGACTGAAGCTTTCTTT
TRBJ1-5 | - | - | TRBV27 | CASSLNGGNQPQHF | TGTGCCAGCAGTTTAAATGGTGGCAATCAGCCCCAGCATTTT
TRBJ2-5 | - | - | TRBV11-2 | CASSLRWAETQYF | TGTGCCAGCAGCCTCCGGTGGGCAGAGACCCAGTACTTC
TRBJ1-1 | TRBD1 | - | TRBV19 | CASSHRGENTEAFF | TGTGCCAGTAGTCACAGGGGTGAAAACACTGAAGCTTTCTTT
TRBJ2-5 | TRBD2 | - | TRBV7-7 | CASSLLAGGPGETQYF | TGTGCCAGCAGCTTGCTAGCGGGAGGGCCCGGAGAGACCCAGTACTTC
TRBJ1-2 | - | - | TRBV6-6 | CASSTTPSHNYGYTF | TGTGCCAGCAGCACTACCCCCAGTCATAACTATGGCTACACCTTC
TRBJ2-1 | TRBD1 | - | TRBV19 | CASTRDRSYNEQFF | TGTGCCAGTACCAGGGACAGGAGCTACAATGAGCAGTTCTTC
TRBJ1-2 | TRBD1 | - | TRBV9 | CASSAGTGNTNYGYTF | TGTGCCAGCAGCGCCGGGACAGGGAATACTAACTATGGCTACACCTTC
TRBJ2-3 | - | - | TRBV29-1 | CSVSPYSTDTQYF | TGCAGCGTTTCCCCCTATTCCACAGATACGCAGTATTTT
TRBJ2-3 | - | - | TRBV30 | CAWSLQQGPSDTQYF | TGTGCCTGGAGTTTACAACAGGGACCATCAGATACGCAGTATTTT
TRBJ2-7 | - | once | TRBV2 | CASRMARRHEQYF | TGTGCCAGCAGGATGGCCCGACGGCACGAGCAGTACTTC
TRBJ2-7 | - | - | TRBV2 | CASTQRGNSYEQYF | TGTGCCAGCACCCAAAGGGGCAACTCCTACGAGCAGTACTTC
TRBJ1-1 | - | once | TRBV7-2 | CASSLGGALNTEAFF | TGTGCCAGCAGCTTAGGGGGGGCCTTGAACACTGAAGCTTTCTTT
TRBJ1-5 | TRBD1 | - | TRBV5-5 | CASSRDRDSNQPQHF | TGTGCCAGCAGCCGCGACAGGGATAGCAATCAGCCCCAGCATTTT
TRBJ2-7 | - | - | TRBV18 | CASSPEQGHYEQYF | TGTGCCAGCTCACCGGAACAGGGTCATTACGAGCAGTACTTC
TRBJ2-1 | - | - | TRBV6-6 | CASRVVDEQFF | TGTGCCAGTCGAGTTGTTGATGAGCAGTTCTTC
TRBJ2-2 | - | once | TRBV7-2 | CASSLAGTGELFF | TGTGCCAGCAGCTTAGCGGGGACCGGGGAGCTGTTTTTT